In its sample, the clone carrying this T cell receptor beta chain was seen a few times. What it recognizes is unknown. This entry is derived from a study of blood T cells in healthy people across ages. Every donor contributed about 10 milliliters of peripheral blood by blood draw. Between the trimmed V and J ends, which lost 0 bases and 5 bases, there was a span of 9 bases. Germline V gene sequence: CDR1 SGHRS, CDR2 YFSETQ. The CDR3 sequence is 13 residues long. The study's findings and limits: TCR beta diversity, measured per million T cells, fell in a roughly linear way with age.

Combining a sample-barcoded 5' primer with a J-beta primer mix, a second PCR ran for about 7 to 11 cycles. TCRdb processed the 5' RACE reads anew with MiXCR; each CDR3 protein has one entry. The sample contains over a million distinct CDR3 sequences, around 43% of which appear only once. The receptor was derived from a woman aged 55 to 70 in good health. V usage is TRBV5-1 and J usage is TRBJ2-7; the D gene is possibly TRBD2 (6 bases). Sequenced input: blood. DNA for the CDR3: TGCGCCAGCAGCTTGGCTGGAGGGCACGAGCAGTACTTC. Protein sequence: CASSLAGGHEQYF.